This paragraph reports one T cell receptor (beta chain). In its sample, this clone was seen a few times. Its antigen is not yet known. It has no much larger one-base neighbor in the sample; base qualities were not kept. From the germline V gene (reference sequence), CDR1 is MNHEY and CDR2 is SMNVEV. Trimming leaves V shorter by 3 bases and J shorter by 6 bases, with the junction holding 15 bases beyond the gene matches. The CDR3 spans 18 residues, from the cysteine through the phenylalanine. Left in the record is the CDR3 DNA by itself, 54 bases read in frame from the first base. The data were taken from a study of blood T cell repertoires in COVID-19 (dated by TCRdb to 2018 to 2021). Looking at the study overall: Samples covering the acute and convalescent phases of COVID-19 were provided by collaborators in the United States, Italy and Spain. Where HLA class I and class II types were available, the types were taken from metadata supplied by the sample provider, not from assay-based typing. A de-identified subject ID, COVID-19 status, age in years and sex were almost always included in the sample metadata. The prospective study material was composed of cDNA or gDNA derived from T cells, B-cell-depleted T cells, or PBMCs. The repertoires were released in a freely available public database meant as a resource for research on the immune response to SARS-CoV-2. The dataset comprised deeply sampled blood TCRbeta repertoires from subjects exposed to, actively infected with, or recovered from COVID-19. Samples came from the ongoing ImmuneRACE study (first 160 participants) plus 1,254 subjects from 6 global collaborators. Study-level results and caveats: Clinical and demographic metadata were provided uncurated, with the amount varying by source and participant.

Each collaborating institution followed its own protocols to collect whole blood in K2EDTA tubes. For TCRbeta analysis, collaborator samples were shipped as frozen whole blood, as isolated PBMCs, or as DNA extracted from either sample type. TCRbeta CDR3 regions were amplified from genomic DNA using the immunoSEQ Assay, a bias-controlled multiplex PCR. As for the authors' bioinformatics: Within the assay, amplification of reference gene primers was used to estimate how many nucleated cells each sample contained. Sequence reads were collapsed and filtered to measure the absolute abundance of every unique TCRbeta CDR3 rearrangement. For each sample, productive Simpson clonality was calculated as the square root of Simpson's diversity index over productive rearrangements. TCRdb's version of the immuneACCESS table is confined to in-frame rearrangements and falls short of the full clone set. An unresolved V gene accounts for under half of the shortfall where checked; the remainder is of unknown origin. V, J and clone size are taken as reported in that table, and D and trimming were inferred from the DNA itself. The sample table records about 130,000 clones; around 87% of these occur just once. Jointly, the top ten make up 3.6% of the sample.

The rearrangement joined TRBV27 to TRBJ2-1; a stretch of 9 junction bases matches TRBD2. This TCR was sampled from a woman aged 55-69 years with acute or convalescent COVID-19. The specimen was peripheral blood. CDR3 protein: CASSFMGTAGGKSNEQFF. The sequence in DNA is TGTGCCAGCAGTTTTATGGGGACGGCGGGAGGGAAATCCAATGAGCAGTTCTTC.